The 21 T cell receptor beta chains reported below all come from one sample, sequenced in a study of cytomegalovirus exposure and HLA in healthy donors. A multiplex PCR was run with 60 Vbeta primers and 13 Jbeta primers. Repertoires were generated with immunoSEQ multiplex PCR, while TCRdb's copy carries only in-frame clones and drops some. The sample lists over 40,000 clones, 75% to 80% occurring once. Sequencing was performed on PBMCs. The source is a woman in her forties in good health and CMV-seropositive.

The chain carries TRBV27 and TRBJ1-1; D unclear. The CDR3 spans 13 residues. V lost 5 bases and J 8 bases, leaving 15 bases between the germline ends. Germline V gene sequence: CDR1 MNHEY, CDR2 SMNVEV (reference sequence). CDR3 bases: TGTGCCAGCAGTCTCCGGTCGACTACGGAAGCTTTCTTT. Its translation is CASSLRSTTEAFF.

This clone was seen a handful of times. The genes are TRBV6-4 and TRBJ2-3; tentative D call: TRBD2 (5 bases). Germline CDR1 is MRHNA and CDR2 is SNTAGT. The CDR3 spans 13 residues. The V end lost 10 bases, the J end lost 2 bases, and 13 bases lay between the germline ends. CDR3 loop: CATRDIHTDTQYF. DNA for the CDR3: TGTGCCACCCGGGATATACACACAGATACGCAGTATTTT.

The CDR3 nucleotides are TGTGCCAGCAGCCTAGGGGGACAGGGGTTTGGCTACACCTTC. Translating it yields CASSLGGQGFGYTF. The V gene is TRBV11-2, the J gene TRBJ1-2; 10 bases align to TRBD1. Germline lookup yields CDR1 SGHAT and CDR2 FQNNGV. Trimming took 5 bases from V and 7 from J; bases not matched to a gene: 7. The CDR3 totals 14 residues.

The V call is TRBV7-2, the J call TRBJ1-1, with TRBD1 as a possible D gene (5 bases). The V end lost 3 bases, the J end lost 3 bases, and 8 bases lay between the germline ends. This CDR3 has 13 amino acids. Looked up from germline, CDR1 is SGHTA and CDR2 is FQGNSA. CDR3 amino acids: CASSFQGDTEAFF. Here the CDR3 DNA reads TGTGCCAGCAGCTTTCAGGGCGACACTGAAGCTTTCTTT.

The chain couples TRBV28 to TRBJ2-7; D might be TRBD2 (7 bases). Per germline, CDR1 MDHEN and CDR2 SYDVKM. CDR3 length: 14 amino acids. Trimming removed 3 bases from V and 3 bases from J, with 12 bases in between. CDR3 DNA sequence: TGTGCCAGCAGTTTGGGAGGGGGGCTCTACGAGCAGTACTTC. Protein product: CASSLGGGLYEQYF.

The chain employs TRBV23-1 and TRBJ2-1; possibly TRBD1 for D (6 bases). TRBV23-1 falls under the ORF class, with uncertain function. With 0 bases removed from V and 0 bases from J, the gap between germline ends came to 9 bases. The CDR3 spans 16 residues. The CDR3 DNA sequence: TGCGCCAGCAGTCAATCGGGGACACCCTCCTACAATGAGCAGTTCTTC. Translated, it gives CASSQSGTPSYNEQFF.

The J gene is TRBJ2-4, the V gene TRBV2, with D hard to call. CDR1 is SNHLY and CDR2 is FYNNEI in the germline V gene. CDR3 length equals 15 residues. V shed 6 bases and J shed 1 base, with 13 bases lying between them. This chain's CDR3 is CASRALMGAKNIQYF. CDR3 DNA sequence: TGTGCCAGCAGGGCTTTGATGGGCGCCAAAAACATTCAGTACTTC. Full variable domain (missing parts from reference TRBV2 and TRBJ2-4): EPEVTQTPSHQVTQMGQEVILRCVPISNHLYFYWYRQILGQKVEFLVSFYNNEISEKSEIFDDQFSVERPDGSNFTLKIRSTKLEDSAMYFCASRALMGAKNIQYFGAGTRLSVL.

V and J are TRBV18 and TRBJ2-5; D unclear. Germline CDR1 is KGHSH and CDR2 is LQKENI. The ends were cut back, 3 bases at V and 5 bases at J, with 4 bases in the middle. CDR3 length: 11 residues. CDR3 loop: CASSPEETQYF. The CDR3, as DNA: TGTGCCAGCTCACCGGAGGAGACCCAGTACTTC. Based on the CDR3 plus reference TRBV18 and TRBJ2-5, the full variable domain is NAGVMQNPRHLVRRRGQEARLRCSPMKGHSHVYWYRQLPEEGLKFMVYLQKENIIDESGMPKERFSAEFPKEGPSILRIQQVVRGDSAAYFCASSPEETQYFGPGTRLLVL.

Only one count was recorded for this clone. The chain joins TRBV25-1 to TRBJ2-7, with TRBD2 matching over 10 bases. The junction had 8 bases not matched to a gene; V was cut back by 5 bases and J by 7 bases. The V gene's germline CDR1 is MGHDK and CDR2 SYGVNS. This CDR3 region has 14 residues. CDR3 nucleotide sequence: TGTGCCAGCAGTCCTAGAGCGGGGGGGCGGGAGCAGTACTTC. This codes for CASSPRAGGREQYF.

Here the CDR3 reads CASSLTISATNEKLFF. Here the CDR3 DNA reads TGTGCCAGCAGCCTCACCATCTCAGCAACTAATGAAAAACTGTTTTTT. The chain has TRBV11-2 and TRBJ1-4, with D unresolved. V lost 5 bases and J lost 0, with 13 bases in between. Germline CDR1 is SGHAT and CDR2 is FQNNGV. The CDR3 consists of 16 residues.

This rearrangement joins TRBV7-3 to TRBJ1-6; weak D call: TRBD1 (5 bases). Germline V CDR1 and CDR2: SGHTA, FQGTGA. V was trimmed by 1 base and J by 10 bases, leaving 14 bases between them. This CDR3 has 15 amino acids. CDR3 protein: CASSLKGLGGSPLHF. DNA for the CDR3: TGTGCCAGCAGCTTAAAGGGGCTGGGAGGGTCACCCCTCCACTTT.

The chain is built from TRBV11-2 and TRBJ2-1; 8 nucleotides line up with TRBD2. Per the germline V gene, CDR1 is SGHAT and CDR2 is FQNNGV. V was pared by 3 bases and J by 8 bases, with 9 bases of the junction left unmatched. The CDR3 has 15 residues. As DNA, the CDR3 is TGTGCCAGCAGCTTCTTATCGGGGGGGCTCGATGAGCAGTTCTTC. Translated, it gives CASSFLSGGLDEQFF.

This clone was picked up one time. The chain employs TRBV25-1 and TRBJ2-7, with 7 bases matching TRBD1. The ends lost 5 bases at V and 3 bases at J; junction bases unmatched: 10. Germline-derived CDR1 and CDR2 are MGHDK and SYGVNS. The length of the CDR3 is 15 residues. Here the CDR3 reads CASSSIQGPGYEQYF. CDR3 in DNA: TGTGCCAGCAGTTCGATACAGGGGCCAGGCTACGAGCAGTACTTC.

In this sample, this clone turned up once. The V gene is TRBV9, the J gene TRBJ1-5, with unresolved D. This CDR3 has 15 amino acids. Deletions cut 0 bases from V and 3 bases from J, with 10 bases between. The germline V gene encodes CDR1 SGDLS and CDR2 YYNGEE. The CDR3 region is CASSVESTANQPQHF. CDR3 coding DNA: TGTGCCAGCAGCGTAGAGTCAACAGCCAATCAGCCCCAGCATTTT.

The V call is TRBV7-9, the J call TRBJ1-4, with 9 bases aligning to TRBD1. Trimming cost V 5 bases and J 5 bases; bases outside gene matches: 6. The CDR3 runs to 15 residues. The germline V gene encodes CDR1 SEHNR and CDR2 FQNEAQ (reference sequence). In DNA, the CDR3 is TGTGCCAGCAGCCTTACAGGGGGCGAGAATGAAAAACTGTTTTTT. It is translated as CASSLTGGENEKLFF.

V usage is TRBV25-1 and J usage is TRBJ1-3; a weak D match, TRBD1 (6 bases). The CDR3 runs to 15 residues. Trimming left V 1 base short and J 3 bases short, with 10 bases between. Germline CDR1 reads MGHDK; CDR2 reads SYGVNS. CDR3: CASSESGRGGNTIYF. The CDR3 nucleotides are TGTGCCAGCAGTGAATCGGGCAGGGGTGGAAACACCATATATTTT.

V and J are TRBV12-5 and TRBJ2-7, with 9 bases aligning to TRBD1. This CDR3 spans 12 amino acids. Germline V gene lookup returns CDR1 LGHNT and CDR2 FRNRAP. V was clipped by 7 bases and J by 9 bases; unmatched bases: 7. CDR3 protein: CASAPDRGAQYF. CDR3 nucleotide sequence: TGTGCTAGTGCCCCAGACAGGGGGGCGCAGTACTTC.

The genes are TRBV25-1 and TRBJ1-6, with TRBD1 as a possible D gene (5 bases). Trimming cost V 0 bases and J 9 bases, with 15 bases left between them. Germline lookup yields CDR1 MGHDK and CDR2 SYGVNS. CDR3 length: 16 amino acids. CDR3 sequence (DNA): TGTGCCAGCAGTGAATATTCGGGAGGGGTCGGTTCACCCCTCCACTTT. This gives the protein CASSEYSGGVGSPLHF.

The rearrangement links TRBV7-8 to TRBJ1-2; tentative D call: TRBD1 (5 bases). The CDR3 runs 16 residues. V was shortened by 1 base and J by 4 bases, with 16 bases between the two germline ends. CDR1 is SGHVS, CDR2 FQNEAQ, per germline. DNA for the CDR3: TGTGCCAGCAGCTTAGAGTCAATACCCAGGGTCTATGGCTACACCTTC. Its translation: CASSLESIPRVYGYTF.

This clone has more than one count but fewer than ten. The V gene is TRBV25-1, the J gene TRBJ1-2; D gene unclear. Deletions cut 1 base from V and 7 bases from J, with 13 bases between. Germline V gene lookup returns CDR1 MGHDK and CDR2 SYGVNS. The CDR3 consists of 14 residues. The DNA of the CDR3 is TGTGCCAGCAGTGAATCCGGGTCCCGTCTTGGCTACACCTTC. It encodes CASSESGSRLGYTF.

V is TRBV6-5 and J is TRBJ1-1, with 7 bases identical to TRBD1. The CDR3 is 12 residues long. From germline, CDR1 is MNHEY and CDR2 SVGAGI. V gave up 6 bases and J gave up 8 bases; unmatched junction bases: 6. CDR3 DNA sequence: TGTGCCAGCAGCCGAGGGACAGACGAAGCTTTCTTT. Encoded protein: CASSRGTDEAFF.